The clone carrying this T cell receptor beta chain has at least ten counts. Its antigen is currently unknown. This may come from a read error, since a much larger clone is one base off. Breast cancer patients provided tissue from their axillary draining lymph nodes. The data are from a study of breast tumors, draining lymph nodes, adjacent tissues. The study's findings and limits: Tumors had less TCR diversity than lymph nodes, more than nontumor tissue.

TCRdb processed the multiplex PCR reads anew with MiXCR; each CDR3 protein has one entry. Here the sample spans tens of thousands of distinct CDR3 sequences, more than 25% being singletons. V was shortened by 2 bases and J by 6 bases, with 17 bases between the two germline ends. There are 14 residues in the CDR3. Germline CDR1 DFQATT, CDR2 SNEGSKA (reference sequence). Sequencing was done on a sample of axillary lymph node tissue. The chain joins TRBV20-1 to TRBJ2-7; a possible D gene is TRBD2 (6 bases). This clonotype was sampled from a female donor with breast cancer. Some clones in this sample may be carry-over from other donors' samples. The CDR3 sequence: CSARYTGATSEQYF. The CDR3 DNA follows: TGCAGTGCTAGATATACGGGAGCAACCTCCGAGCAGTACTTC.